Listed below are T cell receptor beta chains from one sample, sequenced in a study of vaccination and CD4 T cells after COVID-19. TCRdb re-called the PCR reads through MiXCR, storing one row per CDR3 protein. The table lists just over 9,500 distinct CDR3 sequences, under 70% of them singletons. The antigens these receptors bind are not known. The sequencing input was CD4+ T cells from blood, cultured in vitro. The source is a human donor who had recovered from COVID-19. Both conserved end residues are part of each CDR3. The D gene is left open where the match is weak. A row's size may be missing; if present it is once, few, many or a size class.

cdr3_aa	cdr3_nt	v_call	j_call	clone_size	d_call
CASSLAGLAPNTGELFF	TGTGCCAGCAGCTTAGCTGGGCTAGCGCCGAACACCGGGGAGCTGTTTTTT	TRBV7-2	TRBJ2-2	large	.
CSAIDRSNSPLHF	TGCAGTGCTATCGACAGGAGTAATTCACCCCTCCACTTT	TRBV20-1	TRBJ1-6	.	.
CASSASRFETQYF	TGCGCCAGCAGTGCGTCTCGATTTGAGACCCAGTACTTC	TRBV10-1	TRBJ2-5	.	.
CSAGTGNWDSPLHF	TGCAGTGCTGGGACTGGAAATTGGGATTCACCCCTCCACTTT	TRBV20-1	TRBJ1-6	.	.
CASSILGEGVHQPQHF	TGTGCCAGTAGTATACTGGGGGAGGGGGTCCATCAGCCCCAGCATTTT	TRBV19	TRBJ1-5	.	.
CASSMWTGVGDEQYF	TGTGCCAGTAGTATGTGGACAGGGGTTGGAGACGAGCAGTACTTC	TRBV19	TRBJ2-7	.	TRBD1
CSARNRVGNQLQHF	TGCAGTGCTAGAAACAGGGTTGGCAATCAGCTCCAGCATTTT	TRBV20-1	TRBJ1-5	.	.
CSARGGINQPQHF	TGCAGTGCTAGGGGGGGAATCAATCAGCCCCAGCATTTT	TRBV20-1	TRBJ1-5	few	.
CSAMDNSYEQYF	TGCAGTGCTATGGACAACTCCTACGAGCAGTACTTC	TRBV20-1	TRBJ2-7	few	.
CAWSPPRKPGNTIYF	TGTGCCTGGAGCCCCCCCCGGAAACCTGGAAACACCATATATTTT	TRBV30	TRBJ1-3	.	.
CAWARGSGTEAFF	TGTGCCTGGGCCAGGGGGAGCGGCACTGAAGCTTTCTTT	TRBV30	TRBJ1-1	few	TRBD1
CASSFGGQGASNYGYTF	TGTGCCAGCAGTTTCGGAGGACAGGGGGCGTCAAACTATGGCTACACCTTC	TRBV28	TRBJ1-2	few	TRBD1
CASSYAKETQYF	TGTGCCAGCAGTTACGCCAAAGAGACCCAGTACTTC	TRBV6-2/TRBV6-3	TRBJ2-5	.	.
CASSSASGGYEQYF	TGTGCCAGCAGCTCAGCTAGCGGGGGGTACGAGCAGTACTTC	TRBV7-6	TRBJ2-7	few	TRBD2
CASVPATASYEQYF	TGTGCCAGCGTACCGGCGACAGCTTCCTACGAGCAGTACTTC	TRBV6-1	TRBJ2-7	.	.
CSAAAGVAPREETQYF	TGCAGTGCCGCCGCAGGGGTGGCCCCGCGGGAGGAGACCCAGTACTTC	TRBV20-1	TRBJ2-5	.	.
CSSLAGGSTDTQYF	TGCAGTTCCCTGGCAGGGGGTTCCACAGATACGCAGTATTTT	TRBV20-1	TRBJ2-3	.	TRBD1
CSADSGGAAETQYF	TGCAGTGCCGATAGCGGGGGGGCAGCAGAGACCCAGTACTTC	TRBV20-1	TRBJ2-5	.	TRBD2
CANRRDRANTEAFF	TGTGCCAACCGCCGGGACAGGGCGAACACTGAAGCTTTCTTT	TRBV19	TRBJ1-1	.	TRBD1
CSVEDSGANVLTF	TGCAGCGTTGAGGACTCTGGGGCCAACGTCCTGACTTTC	TRBV29-1	TRBJ2-6	.	.
CASSEPGQGAKNYGYTF	TGTGCCAGCAGTGAACCGGGACAGGGGGCGAAAAACTATGGCTACACCTTC	TRBV25-1	TRBJ1-2	.	TRBD1
CASSPPRGRSTDTQYF	TGTGCCAGCAGCCCCCCCCGGGGGCGAAGCACAGATACGCAGTATTTT	TRBV21-1	TRBJ2-3	few	.
CASSYSFGGYTF	TGTGCCAGCAGTTATTCCTTTGGTGGCTACACCTTC	TRBV6-2/TRBV6-3	TRBJ1-2	.	.